The entry that follows covers one TCR beta chain sequence. This sample was taken from a study of shared clonotypes between healthy human individuals. Clones were sequenced by immunoSEQ multiplex PCR, and TCRdb holds only the in-frame ones, with some missing. Of 2,500,000 or so clones in the sample, about 90% are singletons; the top ten hold 0.3% to 0.4%. J lost 0 bases, V lost 5 bases, and 4 bases had no gene match. There are 14 residues in the CDR3. Germline V gene sequence: CDR1 GTSNPN, CDR2 SVGIG (reference sequence). This rearrangement joins TRBV30 to TRBJ1-5; 7 nucleotides agree with TRBD1. The source material was naive CD4+ T cells from PBMCs. Noted subset: CD45RA+ positively selected. This TCR was sampled from a man aged 18 to 30 in good health. Some clones in this sample may be carry-over from other donors' samples. The CDR3: CAWDREPSNQPQHF. In DNA, the CDR3 is TGTGCCTGGGACAGGGAACCTAGCAATCAGCCCCAGCATTTT.